The present T cell receptor (beta chain) was sequenced within a study of blood T cell repertoires in COVID-19. About the study: PBMCs, B-cell-depleted T cells, or T cells were the source of the cDNA or gDNA that made up the material.

The data were produced by immunoSEQ multiplex PCR, yet TCRdb's version contains in-frame clones alone and is incomplete. The data show 150,000 to 200,000 clones, 84% seen once. Those enrolled, adults aged roughly 18 to 95 years, came from 24 US areas. V gave up 6 bases and J gave up 8 bases; unmatched junction bases: 8. The CDR3 covers 14 residues. The germline gives CDR1 LNHDA, CDR2 SQIVND (reference sequence). The sequence was collected from a middle-aged man who had recovered from COVID-19. The sequencing input was PBMCs or T cells enriched from blood (not recorded which). The J gene is TRBJ1-4, the V gene TRBV19; TRBD1 agrees at 8 bases. The CDR3 is CASRETGVSEKLFF. The CDR3 DNA sequence: TGTGCCAGTAGGGAGACAGGGGTTTCGGAAAAACTGTTTTTT.